A selection of T cell receptor beta chains follows, all from one sample in a study of cytomegalovirus exposure and HLA in healthy donors. Clones were sequenced by immunoSEQ multiplex PCR, and TCRdb holds only the in-frame ones, with some missing. The profile shows approximately 170,000 clones, roughly 84% of them singletons. Source material: PBMCs. These receptors were collected from a boy aged 2 to 10 in good health and CMV-seronegative. CDR3s include the opening cysteine and the closing phenylalanine or tryptophan. The order of the fields is V gene, J gene, CDR3 protein.

>TRBV29-1|TRBJ2-3
CSVARGATQAQLKQYF
>TRBV11-2|TRBJ2-1
CASSLVPVTGGSSYNEQFF
>TRBV5-8|TRBJ1-1
CASFQGISNTEAFF
>TRBV2|TRBJ2-3
CASSEEGQASTDTQYF
>TRBV9|TRBJ2-1
CASSVSTTGTSGLGEQFF
>TRBV30|TRBJ1-6
CAWRNGNSYNSPLHF
>TRBV30|TRBJ2-5
CAWTGPSRETQYF
>TRBV29-1|TRBJ2-3
CSVETGTDTQYF
>TRBV6-1|TRBJ1-1
CASSDRGNTEAFF
>TRBV4-1|TRBJ2-3
CASSQEIFGEGTDTQYF
>TRBV19|TRBJ1-2
CASSIRGLTYGYTF
>TRBV5-6|TRBJ1-2
CASSPGGTGLSYGYTF
>TRBV9|TRBJ2-5
CASSVESDGETQYF
>TRBV5-6|TRBJ2-1
CASLQGGEQFF
>TRBV30|TRBJ2-1
CAWSRLAGGNEQFF
>TRBV7-9|TRBJ1-5
CASSPDRGSNQPQHF
>TRBV19|TRBJ2-7
CASSIPGGNEQYF
>TRBV2|TRBJ2-1
CASRASGGARNEQFF
>TRBV25-1|TRBJ2-1
CASSELGGRGNEQFF
>TRBV28|TRBJ2-2
CASSDSGLAGANTGELFF
>TRBV5-1|TRBJ2-3
CASSLGLASDTQYF
>TRBV7-9|TRBJ1-5
CASSHGQGGNQPQHF
>TRBV9|TRBJ1-2
CASSVEAETVYGYTF
>TRBV21-1|TRBJ1-2
CASSKANRDRDSYGYTF
>TRBV10-1|TRBJ2-7
CASSETRPSYEQYF
>TRBV7-2|TRBJ1-6
CASSSIGVSNSPLHF
>TRBV27|TRBJ2-7
CASSLSGSSYEQYF
>TRBV30|TRBJ1-2
CAWSWGGPGVDGYTF
>TRBV5-6|TRBJ1-1
CASSFGQMNTEAFF
>TRBV5-6|TRBJ2-3
CASSLGQGATDPQYF
>TRBV9|TRBJ2-5
CASSPAGLAGQETQYF
>TRBV30|TRBJ2-7
CAWSEGSGRAGVYF
>TRBV6-6|TRBJ1-6
CASTQLRGNSPLHF
>TRBV6-4|TRBJ2-3
CASSADRGGTDTQYF
>TRBV30|TRBJ1-4
CAWSVSGTNGEKLFF
>TRBV7-8|TRBJ1-3
CASSLARLSSGNTIYF
>TRBV30|TRBJ2-7
CAWSGLAGAYEQYF
>TRBV10-3|TRBJ1-5
CAISDGQGNNQPQHF
>TRBV14|TRBJ2-5
CASSLRAGVGETQYF
>TRBV27|TRBJ1-6
CASSFRTGGSPLHF
>TRBV10-2|TRBJ2-1
CASSEPYAGEQFF
>TRBV5-5|TRBJ1-2
CASSLQGGYGYTF
>TRBV4-2|TRBJ1-1
CASSQADRGVNTEAFF
>TRBV7-9|TRBJ1-1
CASSSNGGHMNTEAFF
>TRBV10-1|TRBJ2-1
CASSARLSYNEQFF
>TRBV9|TRBJ2-1
CASSVEGEGNEQFF
>TRBV5-6|TRBJ2-7
CASSLFSGVSYEQYF
>TRBV2|TRBJ2-1
CASSSRDRGYNEQFF
>TRBV2|TRBJ2-3
CASSPRGTDTQYF